This T cell receptor (beta chain) emerged from a study of blood T cell repertoires in COVID-19. The overall study: Nucleic acid was either cDNA or gDNA, and it came from T cells, B-cell-depleted T cells, or PBMCs.

The CDR3 extends over 13 amino acids. Trimming left V 1 base short and J 5 bases short, with 6 bases between. The germline V gene encodes CDR1 SGHAT and CDR2 FQNNGV. Enrollment of patients from Seattle took place during active infection, with longitudinal follow-up. This clone is a singleton in its sample. Source study methods: Amplification with reference gene primers provided the estimates of nucleated cell counts. Using immunoSEQ multiplex PCR, the repertoire was profiled, and TCRdb retains in-frame clones only, with some absent. V and J calls and clone size are those listed in that table; D and trimming were worked out from the DNA. Among roughly 340,000 clones, around nine tenths were seen once, and the ten largest hold about 7%.

The gene calls are TRBV11-2 and TRBJ1-5; unclear D gene. The sample taken for sequencing was peripheral blood. The receptor was derived from a woman in her seventies with COVID-19, enrolled during active disease. The CDR3 spells CASSLGRDQPQHF. CDR3 DNA: TGTGCCAGCAGCTTAGGGCGGGATCAGCCCCAGCATTTT.